The 8 T cell receptor beta chains in this list originate from one sample, sequenced in a study of cytomegalovirus exposure and HLA in healthy donors. Produced via immunoSEQ multiplex PCR; TCRdb's table is partial and in-frame only. The sample contains hundreds of thousands of clones, about nine tenths of which appear only once. Sequencing was done on a sample of PBMCs. Source of these receptors: a woman younger than 35 in good health and CMV-seronegative.

The V call is TRBV4-1, the J call TRBJ2-7, with TRBD1 matching 9 bases. The CDR3 sequence is 15 residues long. Looked up from germline, CDR1 is MGHRA and CDR2 is YSYEKL. Trimming at V came to 4 bases and at J to 5 bases, leaving 9 bases not matched to a gene. CDR3 sequence reads: CASSPGQGSQNEQYF. In DNA, the CDR3 is TGCGCCAGCAGCCCGGGACAGGGAAGTCAGAACGAGCAGTACTTC.

This chain uses TRBV7-3 with TRBJ2-2; D is uncertain. CDR3 length: 14 amino acids. CDR1 SGHTA and CDR2 FQGTGA come from the germline V gene. V was pared by 5 bases and J by 6 bases, with 13 bases between. CDR3 loop: CASSPYQVAGELFF. CDR3 DNA sequence: TGTGCCAGCAGCCCCTATCAAGTAGCCGGGGAGCTGTTTTTT.

The chain uses TRBV29-1 and TRBJ2-1, with 8 nucleotides matching TRBD2. CDR3 size: 13 residues. V dropped 4 bases and J dropped 7; count of bases not matched to a gene: 6. In germline, CDR1 is SQVTM, CDR2 ANQGSEA. DNA of the CDR3: TGCAGCGTTGGAAGGGGCGGGAGGAATGAGCAGTTCTTC. It translates to CSVGRGGRNEQFF.

The gene calls are TRBV5-1 and TRBJ2-2, with D hard to call. The CDR3 contains 12 residues. The V gene lost 0 bases and the J gene lost 8 bases, with 5 bases spanning the gap. Germline CDR1 reads SGHRS; CDR2 reads YFSETQ. The CDR3 protein is CASSLVQGELFF. Here the CDR3 DNA reads TGCGCCAGCAGCTTGGTTCAGGGGGAGCTGTTTTTT.

The chain joins TRBV5-1 to TRBJ1-2, with 9 bases fitting TRBD1. Trimming removed 2 bases from V and 2 bases from J; junction bases left unmatched: 4. Germline V gives CDR1 SGHRS, CDR2 YFSETQ. CDR3 length: 15 residues. The CDR3 bases are TGCGCCAGCAGCTTACAGGGGGCAGCGAACTATGGCTACACCTTC. Amino acids: CASSLQGAANYGYTF.

The V gene is TRBV5-4, the J gene TRBJ2-5, with D possibly matching TRBD2 (7 bases). Per germline, CDR1 SGHNT and CDR2 YYREEE (reference sequence). The V end was cut by 2 bases, the J end by 1 base, with 12 bases between. This CDR3 contains 15 residues. The CDR3 protein is CASSFQGRAQETQYF. The CDR3 coding sequence is TGTGCCAGCAGCTTTCAGGGGAGGGCCCAAGAGACCCAGTACTTC.

The V gene is TRBV27, the J gene TRBJ2-1, with TRBD2 matching 11 bases. Trimming at V came to 3 bases and at J to 0 bases, leaving 16 bases not matched to a gene. Germline V lookup: CDR1 MNHEY, CDR2 SMNVEV (reference sequence). This CDR3 is built from 21 residues. As DNA, the CDR3 is TGTGCCAGCAGTTTTACCTCCCTAGCGGGGGGCCCTAAGATCTCCTACAATGAGCAGTTCTTC. Its translation is CASSFTSLAGGPKISYNEQFF.

This clone was seen a handful of times. The chain recombines TRBV2 with TRBJ2-2, with D perhaps matching TRBD2 (6 bases). V shed 9 bases and J shed 7 bases, with 9 bases lying between them. The CDR3 is 11 residues long. Germline values: CDR1 SNHLY, CDR2 FYNNEI. CDR3: CASLGGGELFF. CDR3 sequence (DNA): TGTGCCAGTTTGGGGGGCGGGGAGCTGTTTTTT.